This T cell receptor (beta chain) was observed in a study of shared clonotypes between healthy human individuals. The overall study: A couple of female and a few male donors aged 18 to 49 were enrolled.

CDR1 LGHNA and CDR2 YNFKEQ come from the germline V gene. Trimming removed 1 base from V and 6 bases from J; junction bases left unmatched: 5. The CDR3 sequence is 15 residues long. Selected positively for CCR7 and CD45RO-negative, naive CD8 cells excluded terminally differentiated effector memory CD45RA+ cells. Researchers divided each subset's genomic DNA evenly across several immunoSEQ plates. Profiling relied on immunoSEQ multiplex PCR, and the TCRdb table lists in-frame clones only, not all of them. The sample holds roughly 650,000 clones, roughly 96% seen once. The sample taken for sequencing was naive CD8+ T cells sorted from blood. The receptor was derived from a woman aged 25 to 39 in good health. V is TRBV4-2 and J is TRBJ2-1, with 8 nucleotides matching TRBD1. CDR3 residues: CASSQVQGERNEQFF. In DNA, the CDR3 is TGTGCCAGCAGCCAAGTACAGGGGGAACGCAATGAGCAGTTCTTC.